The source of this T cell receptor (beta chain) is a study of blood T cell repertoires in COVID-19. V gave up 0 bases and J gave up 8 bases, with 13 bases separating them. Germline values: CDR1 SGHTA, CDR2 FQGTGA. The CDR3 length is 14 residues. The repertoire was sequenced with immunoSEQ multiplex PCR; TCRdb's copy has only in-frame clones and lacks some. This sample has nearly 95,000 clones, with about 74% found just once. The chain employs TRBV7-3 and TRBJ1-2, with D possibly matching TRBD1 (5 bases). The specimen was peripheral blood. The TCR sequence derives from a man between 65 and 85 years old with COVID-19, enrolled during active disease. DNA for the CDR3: TGTGCCAGCAGCTTAACGATTTCGGGGGAAGGCTACACCTTC. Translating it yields CASSLTISGEGYTF.